These 27 T cell receptor beta chains originate from one sample sequenced in a study of Ad26.COV2.S vaccination and SARS-CoV-2 variants. Treatment noted: over 15 received Ad26.COV2.S at low or high dose, single or two shots; about 5 received placebo; per-sample allocation not given. Day 63 after the first vaccine or placebo injection was the time point for sampling. Measured with immunoSEQ multiplex PCR; TCRdb has only the in-frame clones, and not every one. The data hold about 390,000 clones, with roughly nine tenths observed a single time. The sample in question was peripheral blood, obtained in a trial of Ad26.COV2.S vaccine versus placebo. These receptors all come from a person between 18 and 59 years old who received the Ad26.COV2.S COVID-19 vaccine or a placebo.

V is TRBV4-1 and J is TRBJ1-1; D may be TRBD1 (5 bases). The germline CDR1 and CDR2 sequences are MGHRA and YSYEKL. Trimming pared 2 bases from V and 3 bases from J, leaving 10 bases between. The CDR3 runs 14 residues. The CDR3 nucleotides read TGCGCCAGCAGCCAACCAGACAGCCACACTGAAGCTTTCTTT. Residues: CASSQPDSHTEAFF.

The genes are TRBV7-9 and TRBJ2-2; no clear D. The V end was cut by 5 bases, the J end by 0 bases, with 13 bases between. The CDR3 runs 16 residues. In germline, CDR1 is SEHNR, CDR2 FQNEAQ (reference sequence). CDR3 amino acids: CASSPVRRSNTGELFF. The DNA for the CDR3 is TGTGCCAGCAGCCCTGTCCGGCGCTCGAACACCGGGGAGCTGTTTTTT.

This chain uses TRBV7-9 with TRBJ1-6; D is unresolved. The V gene's germline CDR1 is SEHNR and CDR2 FQNEAQ (reference sequence). The CDR3 runs to 15 residues. V was clipped by 6 bases and J by 6 bases, with 15 bases between them. DNA of the CDR3: TGTGCCAGCAGGGCCACAGACAAATTTAATTCACCCCTCCACTTT. Amino acid sequence: CASRATDKFNSPLHF.

CDR3 amino acids: CASSKTGNTGELFF. Here the CDR3 DNA reads TGTGCCAGCAGCAAGACAGGGAACACCGGGGAGCTGTTTTTT. The rearrangement joins TRBV5-4 to TRBJ2-2; possible D gene TRBD1, 6 bases. The CDR3 totals 14 residues. With 4 bases removed from V and 1 base from J, the gap between germline ends came to 8 bases. From germline, CDR1 is SGHNT and CDR2 YYREEE (reference sequence).

The chain combines TRBV12-3 or TRBV12-4 with TRBJ2-3; D gene uncertain. This CDR3 comprises 12 residues. V was shortened by 5 bases and J by 4 bases, with 7 bases between the two germline ends. CDR3 DNA: TGTGCCAGCAGTCCTGATTCAGATACGCAGTATTTT. Translation: CASSPDSDTQYF.

This chain uses TRBV5-1 with TRBJ2-1; possible D gene TRBD1, 5 bases. The germline V gene has CDR1 SGHRS and CDR2 YFSETQ. Trimming removed 6 bases from V and 8 bases from J, with 9 bases in between. The CDR3 consists of 11 residues. The CDR3 spells CASKGEDEQFF. CDR3 nucleotide sequence: TGCGCCAGCAAAGGGGAAGATGAGCAGTTCTTC.

This clone was detected only a few times. The chain recombines TRBV11-1 with TRBJ2-7, with D maybe TRBD2 (5 bases). The germline V gene has CDR1 SGHAT and CDR2 FQDESV (reference sequence). Between the trimmed V and J ends, which lost 4 bases and 5 bases, there was a span of 15 bases. This CDR3 is built from 14 residues. The CDR3 is CASSSDFLRDEQYF. In DNA, the CDR3 is TGTGCCAGCAGCTCTGACTTCTTGAGGGACGAGCAGTACTTC.

In this sample, this clone turned up once. The CDR3, as DNA: TGTGCCACCAGCTCTGAGGGACGGACCTCTGGGGCCAACGTCCTGACTTTC. It encodes CATSSEGRTSGANVLTF. The V gene is TRBV15, the J gene TRBJ2-6; perhaps D is TRBD1 or TRBD2 (5 bases each). V shed 5 bases and J shed 0 bases, with 14 bases lying between them. The CDR3 is 17 residues long. Germline V gene sequence: CDR1 LNHNV, CDR2 YYDKDF (reference sequence).

The V gene is TRBV7-8, the J gene TRBJ1-2; 8 nucleotides match TRBD1. CDR3 size: 14 residues. V dropped 3 bases and J dropped 4; count of bases not matched to a gene: 4. Looked up from germline, CDR1 is SGHVS and CDR2 is FQNEAQ. The DNA of the CDR3 is TGTGCCAGCAGCTTCGGACAGGGAGGCTATGGCTACACCTTC. Its protein is CASSFGQGGYGYTF.

The chain combines TRBV2 with TRBJ1-2, with D hard to call. The CDR3 totals 13 residues. Germline CDR1 SNHLY, CDR2 FYNNEI. V lost 1 base and J lost 1, with 4 bases in between. CDR3 nucleotide sequence: TGTGCCAGCAGTGAAGGCGGTAACTATGGCTACACCTTC. Protein sequence: CASSEGGNYGYTF.

The CDR3 bases are TGTGCCAGCAATCCGGACAGGGGAAGGACCCAGTACTTC. This sequence encodes CASNPDRGRTQYF. The V call is TRBV2, the J call TRBJ2-5; TRBD1 matches at 9 bases. The CDR3 sequence is 13 residues long. Germline CDR1 reads SNHLY; CDR2 reads FYNNEI. V was clipped by 7 bases and J by 7 bases; unmatched bases: 7.

The chain is built from TRBV7-8 and TRBJ1-3, with D perhaps matching TRBD1 (5 bases). Germline loops: CDR1 SGHVS, CDR2 FQNEAQ. V lost 0 bases and J 4 bases, leaving 13 bases between the germline ends. The CDR3 loop spans 16 amino acids. CDR3: CASSLAQGIRGNTIYF. CDR3 bases: TGTGCCAGCAGCTTAGCGCAGGGCATTCGGGGAAACACCATATATTTT. The variable domain in full, completed from reference TRBV7-8 and TRBJ1-3, reads GAGVSQSPRYKVAKRGQDVALRCDPISGHVSLFWYQQALGQGPEFLTYFQNEAQLDKSGLPSDRFFAERPEGSVSTLKIQRTQQEDSAVYLCASSLAQGIRGNTIYFGEGSWLTVV.

The V gene is TRBV19, the J gene TRBJ2-3; 10 bases agree with TRBD2. The junction had 5 bases not matched to a gene; V was cut back by 1 base and J by 4 bases. This CDR3 spans 16 amino acids. Germline CDR1 is LNHDA and CDR2 is SQIVND (reference sequence). CDR3 amino acids: CASSIGAGGPADTQYF. CDR3 bases: TGTGCCAGTAGTATAGGAGCGGGGGGGCCGGCAGATACGCAGTATTTT.

The rearrangement joins TRBV10-3 to TRBJ1-1, with TRBD1 identical over 7 bases. J gave up 7 bases and V 3 bases, and 11 bases lay outside the gene matches. Germline V lookup: CDR1 ENHRY, CDR2 SYGVKD. CDR3 length equals 15 residues. The DNA of the CDR3 is TGTGCCATCAGTGAAGGGGGCCCGGCACCCAGTGAAGCTTTCTTT. It yields the protein CAISEGGPAPSEAFF.

The table lists this clone with a few counts. The V and J genes are TRBV5-1 and TRBJ2-1; no firm D call. V shed 1 base and J shed 9 bases, with 5 bases lying between them. The CDR3 loop spans 11 amino acids. CDR1 is SGHRS and CDR2 is YFSETQ in the germline V gene. The CDR3 loop is CASSLWSEQFF. The DNA of the CDR3 is TGCGCCAGCAGCTTGTGGAGTGAGCAGTTCTTC.

V is TRBV25-1 and J is TRBJ2-7; 8 nucleotides match TRBD1. CDR3 length equals 15 residues. The V gene's germline CDR1 is MGHDK and CDR2 SYGVNS. V shed 0 bases and J 7 bases; nucleotides not matched to a gene: 8. The CDR3 DNA reads as TGTGCCAGCAGTGAATATGCAGGGGGCTCAGGGGAGCAGTACTTC. Translation gives CASSEYAGGSGEQYF.

The chain couples TRBV7-2 to TRBJ2-3, with D possibly matching TRBD2 (5 bases). This CDR3 has 13 amino acids. Germline V gives CDR1 SGHTA, CDR2 FQGNSA. Trimming stripped 5 bases from V and 5 bases from J, with 11 bases between. The CDR3 region has the DNA TGTGCCAGCAGCGTGACCCGGGGAGATACGCAGTATTTT. The encoded protein is CASSVTRGDTQYF.

This chain connects TRBV4-1 to TRBJ1-4; D might be TRBD1 (5 bases). Per germline, CDR1 MGHRA and CDR2 YSYEKL. CDR3 size: 17 residues. V lost 1 base to trimming and J lost 2 bases, with 14 bases between them. Here the CDR3 reads CASSQGLTGGTNEKLFF. The CDR3 nucleotides are TGCGCCAGCAGCCAAGGATTAACTGGGGGTACTAATGAAAAACTGTTTTTT.

The chain carries TRBV25-1 and TRBJ1-1; D is possibly TRBD1 (6 bases). The V gene's germline CDR1 is MGHDK and CDR2 SYGVNS. The CDR3 loop spans 14 amino acids. The V and J ends lost 6 bases and 0 bases respectively, with 11 bases between them. CDR3 sequence reads: CASSLGGMNTEAFF. The CDR3 DNA reads TGTGCCAGCAGCCTCGGGGGCATGAACACTGAAGCTTTCTTT. Full variable domain (missing parts from reference TRBV25-1 and TRBJ1-1): EADIYQTPRYLVIGTGKKITLECSQTMGHDKMYWYQQDPGMELHLIHYSYGVNSTEKGDLSSESTVSRIRTEHFPLTLESARPSHTSQYLCASSLGGMNTEAFFGQGTRLTVV.

This clone was recorded once. The genes are TRBV3-1 (or the pseudogene TRBV3-2) and TRBJ1-1; D ambiguous. CDR1 is LGHDT, CDR2 YNNKEL, per germline (reference sequence). V lost 2 bases and J lost 4, with 11 bases in between. There are 14 residues in the CDR3. The DNA for the CDR3 is TGTGCCAGCAGCCAAAACTCGGGGAGCACTGAAGCTTTCTTT. Translated, it gives CASSQNSGSTEAFF.

V gene TRBV29-1 combines with J gene TRBJ1-1; D is possibly TRBD1 (6 bases). Deletions cut 4 bases from V and 4 bases from J, with 10 bases between. Germline-derived CDR1 and CDR2 are SQVTM and ANQGSEA. This CDR3 is 12 amino acids long. CDR3 protein: CSVVQGITEAFF. CDR3 nucleotides: TGCAGCGTTGTACAGGGAATCACTGAAGCTTTCTTT.

This rearrangement joins TRBV5-4 to TRBJ1-2; the D is unclear. Trimming shortened V by 1 base and J by 0 bases, and 7 bases separated the two germline ends. The CDR3 has 14 residues. The germline V gene encodes CDR1 SGHNT and CDR2 YYREEE (reference sequence). CDR3 nucleotides: TGTGCCAGCAGCTTGCGCGGTGCTAACTATGGCTACACCTTC. This codes for CASSLRGANYGYTF.

V gene TRBV3-1 (or the pseudogene TRBV3-2) combines with J gene TRBJ2-5; 9 positions agree with TRBD2. Trimming removed 4 bases from V and 2 bases from J; junction bases left unmatched: 14. The CDR3 is made up of 18 amino acids. CDR1 is LGHDT, CDR2 YNNKEL, per germline (reference sequence). This CDR3 is CASSPSIGLAGLQETQYF. The CDR3 coding sequence is TGTGCCAGCAGCCCTTCGATAGGGCTAGCGGGGTTGCAAGAGACCCAGTACTTC.

CDR3 DNA: TGCGCCAGCATGACTAGCGGGGGAAGCTCCTACAATGAGCAGTTCTTC. The encoded protein is CASMTSGGSSYNEQFF. The V gene is TRBV5-1, the J gene TRBJ2-1, with 12 bases aligning to TRBD2. Trimming at V came to 6 bases and at J to 0 bases, leaving 4 bases not matched to a gene. CDR3 length equals 16 residues. Germline values: CDR1 SGHRS, CDR2 YFSETQ. Drawing the rest from reference TRBV5-1 and TRBJ2-1, the complete variable domain is KAGVTQTPRYLIKTRGQQVTLSCSPISGHRSVSWYQQTPGQGLQFLFEYFSETQRNKGNFPGRFSGRQFSNSRSEMNVSTLELGDSALYLCASMTSGGSSYNEQFFGPGTRLTVL.

CDR3 nucleotide sequence: TGTGCCAGCAGCTTCCAGAGCATCGGTGGCTACACCTTC. Amino acid sequence: CASSFQSIGGYTF. The gene calls are TRBV5-8 and TRBJ1-2; D remains unclear. The V gene lost 2 bases and the J gene lost 7 bases, with 12 bases spanning the gap. CDR1 is SGHTS and CDR2 is YDEGEE in the germline V gene. The CDR3 runs 13 residues. The variable domain in full, with the rest retrieved from reference TRBV5-8 and TRBJ1-2, is EAGVTQSPTHLIKTRGQQATLRCSPISGHTSVYWYQQALGLGLQFLLWYDEGEERNRGNFPPRFSGRQFPNYSSELNVNALELEDSALYLCASSFQSIGGYTFGSGTRLTVV.

J is TRBJ1-6 and V is TRBV4-3, with D tentatively TRBD1 (6 bases). Germline V CDR1 and CDR2: LGHNA, YSLEER. V lost 0 bases, J lost 11 bases, and 17 bases lay in between. The length of the CDR3 is 16 residues. CDR3: CASSQDQLGARAPLHF. DNA for the CDR3: TGCGCCAGCAGCCAAGATCAACTGGGGGCGAGGGCACCCCTCCACTTT.

This sequence joins TRBV27 and TRBJ2-5; no definite D call. Germline assignment: CDR1 MNHEY and CDR2 SMNVEV (reference sequence). V lost 5 bases and J 1 base, leaving 8 bases between the germline ends. The CDR3 loop spans 13 amino acids. CDR3 DNA sequence: TGTGCCAGCAGTCCCTCCCCCCAAGAGACCCAGTACTTC. Its translation: CASSPSPQETQYF.